The 6 T cell receptor beta chains below come from one sample, sequenced in a study of T cells after posttransplantation cyclophosphamide. Cyclophosphamide on days +3 and +4 followed busulfan-fludarabine conditioning and a marrow graft. The method was immunoSEQ multiplex PCR; TCRdb's version includes in-frame clones alone and lacks a portion of them. The sample carries around 2,900 clones, roughly 60% recorded once. The sample was PBMCs, taken 30 days after allogeneic stem cell transplant with posttransplant cyclophosphamide. The receptors were sampled from a male patient aged 60-69 years who received an allogeneic stem cell transplant from a related donor and was CMV-positive. The T cells may come from the graft donor.

The chain is built from TRBV5-1 and TRBJ2-1; TRBD2 matches 8 bases. Looked up from germline, CDR1 is SGHRS and CDR2 is YFSETQ. The CDR3 extends over 17 amino acids. After removal of 0 bases from V and 2 bases from J, the junction contained 7 bases not matched to a gene. Here the CDR3 reads CASSLDYAGGPYNEQFF. The CDR3 DNA is TGCGCCAGCAGCTTGGATTACGCGGGAGGCCCCTACAATGAGCAGTTCTTC.

The rearrangement joins TRBV5-1 to TRBJ2-6; weak D call: TRBD2 (6 bases). The CDR3 contains 16 residues. The V end lost 4 bases, the J end lost 0 bases, and 11 bases lay between the germline ends. Per germline, CDR1 SGHRS and CDR2 YFSETQ. The CDR3 nucleotides read TGCGCCAGCAGCCGGGACTTTAGCTCTGGGGCCAACGTCCTGACTTTC. As protein: CASSRDFSSGANVLTF.

The chain combines TRBV5-1 with TRBJ2-7; 10 bases are a match to TRBD2. Germline V lookup: CDR1 SGHRS, CDR2 YFSETQ. V lost 0 bases to trimming and J lost 6 bases; unmatched junction nucleotides: 12. This CDR3 region has 17 residues. The DNA of the CDR3 is TGCGCCAGCAGCTTGGTCTTAGGCCTAGCGGGAGTAGTCGAGCAGTACTTC. This encodes CASSLVLGLAGVVEQYF.

This chain joins TRBV5-1 and TRBJ2-3; D may be TRBD1 (6 bases). The CDR3 loop spans 11 amino acids. From germline, CDR1 is SGHRS and CDR2 YFSETQ. Trimming shortened V by 7 bases and J by 6 bases, and 9 bases separated the two germline ends. This CDR3 reads CASAQGDTQYF. CDR3 DNA: TGCGCCAGCGCTCAGGGGGATACGCAGTATTTT.

As to this clone: Germline and junction disagree at one end, which may indicate a read error. V usage is TRBV4-1 and J usage is TRBJ2-2; TRBD1 aligns across 9 bases. The length of the CDR3 is 15 residues. From germline, CDR1 is MGHRA and CDR2 YSYEKL. The CDR3 protein is CASSQPGQGTRELFF. CDR3 nucleotides: TGCGCCAGCAGCCAACCGGGACAGGGCACCCGGGAGCTGTTTTTT.

The chain joins TRBV5-1 to TRBJ2-3; 7 bases agree with TRBD2. Germline trimming cut 3 bases from V and 2 bases from J; bases unmatched to any gene: 15. The germline V gene encodes CDR1 SGHRS and CDR2 YFSETQ. This CDR3 is 18 amino acids long. CDR3 DNA: TGCGCCAGCAGCTCTGAAAGCCCCTCCGGGGGGAACACAGATACGCAGTATTTT. Amino acids: CASSSESPSGGNTDTQYF.